This T cell receptor (beta chain) was recorded in a study of T cell responses to AZD1222 COVID-19 vaccine. Study-level information: Combined were second doses at about 4 or about 12 weeks. Findings and limits, study-wide: In a largely white British group with more females than males, clonal diversity was possibly underestimated.

With respect to this clone: Its antigen is undetermined.

Generated by immunoSEQ multiplex PCR, the TCRdb table keeps only in-frame clones and is missing some. The repertoire holds roughly 140,000 clones, approximately 88% seen once, with around 2.3% in the top ten. The CDR3 has 13 residues. Germline V lookup: CDR1 SGHDT, CDR2 YYEEEE. Trimming left V 2 bases short and J 4 bases short, with 9 bases between. The TCR was taken from an adult in good health. V is TRBV5-6 and J is TRBJ2-5; D uncertain. The sample was peripheral blood, taken on day 0 of AZD1222 vaccination. CDR3 amino acids: CASSFGPTETQYF. The CDR3 nucleotides are TGTGCCAGCAGCTTCGGTCCTACAGAGACCCAGTACTTC.